Listed here are 2 T cell receptor beta chains from one sample, sequenced in a study of Graves' ophthalmopathy and Graves' hyperthyroidism. For repertoire sequencing, the TCR beta CDR3 regions were amplified from RNA transcripts. Second-round multiplex PCR followed a first-round RT-PCR using HTBI primers. TCRdb itself ran the multiplex PCR reads through MiXCR, one entry per CDR3 protein. The sample contains around 1,000,000 distinct CDR3 sequences, 35% to 45% of which appear only once. Material for sequencing was peripheral blood or thyroid tissue (not recorded which). These receptors all come from an adult man with Graves' hyperthyroidism.

Comments on this clonotype: A read error may explain this, as a much larger clone is one base away. This chain connects TRBV15 to TRBJ1-4; no clear D. CDR1 and CDR2 (germline): LNHNV, YYDKDF (reference sequence). The V gene lost 4 bases and the J gene lost 8 bases, with 20 bases spanning the gap. The CDR3 is 16 amino acids. CDR3 nucleotides: TGTGCCACCAGCACCCCACATTCGAGGGCTGGGGAAAAACTGTTTTTT. As protein: CATSTPHSRAGEKLFF.

This clonotype showed up many times. CDR3 amino acids: CASSHRAINSPLHF. In DNA form, the CDR3 reads TGTGCCAGCAGCCACCGGGCCATTAATTCACCCCTCCACTTT. The chain combines TRBV13 with TRBJ1-6; D gene uncertain. Trimming took 5 bases from V and 6 from J, leaving 11 bases between them. The germline CDR1 and CDR2 sequences are PRHDT and FYEKMQ (reference sequence). The CDR3 sequence is 14 residues long. The full variable domain, with the rest looked up from reference TRBV13 and TRBJ1-6, is AAGVIQSPRHLIKEKRETATLKCYPIPRHDTVYWYQQGPGQDPQFLISFYEKMQSDKGSIPDRFSAQQFSDYHSELNMSSLELGDSALYFCASSHRAINSPLHFGNGTRLTVT.